Listed here are 2 T cell receptor beta chains from one sample, sequenced in a study of T cells after yellow fever vaccination. MiXCR, applied by TCRdb to the 5' RACE reads, yields one record per CDR3 protein. The sample contains a few hundred thousand distinct CDR3 sequences, around 10% of which appear only once. The sample in question was CD4+ T cells sorted from PBMCs, obtained 5 days after the yellow fever booster vaccination. Source of these receptors: a man younger than 35 who received the YFV17D yellow fever vaccine.

V is TRBV3-1 and J is TRBJ1-6; D unclear. CDR3 length: 15 residues. Germline loops: CDR1 LGHDT, CDR2 YNNKEL (reference sequence). The V end was cut by 0 bases, the J end by 9 bases, with 12 bases between. The CDR3 region is CASSQEYSGVSPLHF. The CDR3 coding sequence is TGTGCCAGCAGCCAAGAGTATTCCGGGGTTTCACCCCTCCACTTT.

This clonotype was recorded a few times. The J gene is TRBJ1-6, the V gene TRBV6-5; D unclear. V was shortened by 6 bases and J by 5 bases, with 11 bases between the two germline ends. Germline CDR1 and CDR2: MNHEY and SVGAGI. CDR3 length equals 14 residues. DNA for the CDR3: TGTGCCAGCAGCCCCTCCTGGAATAATTCACCCCTCCACTTT. Amino acids: CASSPSWNNSPLHF.